The T cell receptor (beta chain) described here comes from a study of post-analysis software for immune sequencing data. The study's findings and limits: Normalized Chao1 diversity was significantly lower in multiple sclerosis patients than in controls.

TCR beta cDNA libraries had unique molecular identifiers. T cells, about 0.85 to 11 million of them, yielded around 460,000 cDNA molecules. Using its own MiXCR run on the PCR reads, TCRdb lists one record per CDR3 protein. The top ten hold about 1.8% of the sample, which has hundreds of thousands of distinct CDR3 sequences, about 40% seen once. Details on this clonotype: Its matching antigen is unknown.

This clonotype was sampled from a girl aged 5-17 years with multiple sclerosis. The material sequenced was blood.

The CDR3 is CASSVSLMNEQFF. CDR3 nucleotide sequence: TGTGCCAGCAGCGTCAGCCTAATGAATGAGCAGTTCTTC. The V and J genes are TRBV9 and TRBJ2-1; no reliable D call. The germline V gene encodes CDR1 SGDLS and CDR2 YYNGEE. This CDR3 is 13 amino acids long. V gave up 2 bases and J gave up 7 bases, with 10 bases separating them.